The 27 T cell receptor beta chains reported below all come from one sample, sequenced in a study of shared clonotypes between healthy human individuals (dated by TCRdb to 2020 to 2021). Libraries came from the immunoSEQ multiplex PCR assay. TCRdb retrieved this table from immuneACCESS and kept in-frame rearrangements only. Not all clones are present; in checked studies, unresolved V genes account for under half, and no reason is known for the remainder. The sample contains some 490,000 clones, almost 80% of them found a single time. Around 13% of the sample goes to the ten largest clones. Sequencing was done on a sample of PBMCs. The receptors come from a woman aged 40 to 50 in good health. Some clones in this sample may be carry-over from other donors' samples.

The chain recombines TRBV5-1 with TRBJ2-1; TRBD2 aligns across 9 bases. Germline loops: CDR1 SGHRS, CDR2 YFSETQ. The trim removed 7 bases at V and 0 bases at J, leaving 5 bases unmatched. The CDR3 covers 15 residues. The CDR3 coding sequence is TGCGCCAGCCGAAAGACTAGCGGCTCCTACAATGAGCAGTTCTTC. Residues: CASRKTSGSYNEQFF.

V and J are TRBV10-1 and TRBJ1-1; D uncertain. Trimming left V 0 bases short and J 1 base short, with 6 bases between. The CDR3 consists of 14 residues. CDR1 WNHNN and CDR2 SYGVQD come from the germline V gene (reference sequence). Here the CDR3 reads CASSESPGNTEAFF. In DNA form, the CDR3 reads TGCGCCAGCAGTGAGTCGCCAGGGAACACTGAAGCTTTCTTT.

The rearrangement uses TRBV28 and TRBJ2-7; 9 bases align to TRBD1. The CDR3 length is 16 residues. J lost 2 bases, V lost 6 bases, and 11 bases had no gene match. CDR1 MDHEN and CDR2 SYDVKM come from the germline V gene. The CDR3 spells CASSHPTGTGTYEQYF. The DNA of the CDR3 is TGTGCCAGCAGCCATCCTACCGGGACAGGGACCTACGAGCAGTACTTC.

This chain links TRBV7-3 with TRBJ2-2; tentatively, D is TRBD2 (6 bases). The CDR3 runs 17 residues. The ends were cut back, 6 bases at V and 6 bases at J, with 23 bases in the middle. Germline V gives CDR1 SGHTA, CDR2 FQGTGA. The DNA for the CDR3 is TGTGCCAGCAGTCCGGCCCGGAGGGCCTCGGGCTCCGGGGAGCTGTTTTTT. This codes for CASSPARRASGSGELFF. Variable domain in full (rest from reference TRBV7-3 and TRBJ2-2): GAGVSQTPSNKVTEKGKYVELRCDPISGHTALYWYRQSLGQGPEFLIYFQGTGAADDSGLPNDRFFAVRPEGSVSTLKIQRTERGDSAVYLCASSPARRASGSGELFFGEGSRLTVL.

The sample holds a few counts of this clone. This sequence joins TRBV6-5 and TRBJ1-1; D ambiguous. Germline lookup yields CDR1 MNHEY and CDR2 SVGAGI. With 5 bases removed from V and 5 bases from J, the gap between germline ends came to 6 bases. This CDR3 region has 11 residues. The CDR3 is CASSRETEAFF. CDR3 DNA sequence: TGTGCCAGCAGTCGGGAGACTGAAGCTTTCTTT.

This clone was observed once. A read error is possible here, since a much larger clone lies one base away. Additional DNA sequences in this sample encode the identical CDR3. V and J are TRBV11-3 and TRBJ1-1; D unclear. The CDR3 is made up of 13 amino acids. Trimming stripped 5 bases from V and 0 bases from J, with 7 bases between. Germline CDR1 reads SGHNT; CDR2 reads YENEEA. CDR3 sequence reads: CASSLFLNTEAFF. The CDR3 DNA sequence: TGTGCCAGCAGCCTATTTTTGAACACTGAAGCTTTCTTT.

In its sample, this clone was seen once. The J gene is TRBJ2-7, the V gene TRBV27; TRBD1 agrees at 9 bases. The J segment lost 1 base and the V segment lost 6 bases, leaving 4 bases of the junction unmatched. The CDR3 is made up of 14 amino acids. Germline-derived CDR1 and CDR2 are MNHEY and SMNVEV (reference sequence). For the CDR3, the DNA is TGTGCCAGCAGGAAACAGGGGGCTTCCTACGAGCAGTACTTC. This encodes CASRKQGASYEQYF.

The chain couples TRBV5-4 to TRBJ2-7; 11 bases map to TRBD1. V trimming: 2 bases; J trimming: 3 bases; junction bases outside the gene matches: 4. This CDR3 is built from 15 residues. CDR1 is SGHNT, CDR2 YYREEE, per germline (reference sequence). As DNA, the CDR3 is TGTGCCAGCAGCTTATCCGGGACAGGGGGCTACGAGCAGTACTTC. Translation gives CASSLSGTGGYEQYF.

The rearrangement joins TRBV4-2 to TRBJ2-7; D may be TRBD1 or TRBD2 (6 bases each). This CDR3 comprises 15 residues. V lost 1 base and J 5 bases, leaving 15 bases between the germline ends. Per the germline V gene, CDR1 is LGHNA and CDR2 is YNFKEQ. The CDR3 DNA follows: TGTGCCAGCAGCCAAGGGGGGGCTAGGGTCCACGAGCAGTACTTC. Amino acids: CASSQGGARVHEQYF.

This chain joins TRBV7-3 and TRBJ2-7; 11 nucleotides align to TRBD2. J lost 3 bases, V lost 5 bases, and 6 bases had no gene match. This CDR3 comprises 15 residues. The germline CDR1 and CDR2 sequences are SGHTA and FQGTGA. The CDR3 protein is CASSLTSGSYYEQYF. Written as DNA, the CDR3 is TGTGCCAGCAGCCTCACTAGCGGGAGCTACTACGAGCAGTACTTC. Using reference TRBV7-3 and TRBJ2-7 for the parts outside the CDR3, the full variable domain is GAGVSQTPSNKVTEKGKYVELRCDPISGHTALYWYRQSLGQGPEFLIYFQGTGAADDSGLPNDRFFAVRPEGSVSTLKIQRTERGDSAVYLCASSLTSGSYYEQYFGPGTRLTVT.

This clone showed up just once. V gene TRBV10-3 combines with J gene TRBJ2-7, with D possibly matching TRBD2 (6 bases). V was pared by 2 bases and J by 3 bases, with 11 bases between. Germline values: CDR1 ENHRY, CDR2 SYGVKD. This CDR3 region has 14 residues. CDR3 sequence (DNA): TGTGCCATCAGTGAGGGGACTGAGATCTACGAGCAGTACTTC. This codes for CAISEGTEIYEQYF.

The V call is TRBV18, the J call TRBJ2-7; 10 nucleotides align to TRBD2. Losses at the gene ends were 0 bases for V and 3 bases for J; bases not matched to a gene: 5. The CDR3 loop spans 16 amino acids. Germline CDR1 is KGHSH and CDR2 is LQKENI. CDR3 amino acids: CASSPPGSSGSYEQYF. The CDR3 DNA reads TGTGCCAGCTCACCACCGGGGTCTAGCGGGAGCTACGAGCAGTACTTC.

Of note for this clone: Other DNA sequences in this specimen translate into the identical CDR3. The chain couples TRBV30 to TRBJ2-5, with D perhaps being TRBD1 or TRBD2 (5 bases each). This CDR3 contains 14 residues. With 2 bases removed from V and 2 bases from J, the gap between germline ends came to 12 bases. Per the germline V gene, CDR1 is GTSNPN and CDR2 is SVGIG (reference sequence). CDR3 amino acids: CAWSPGQKQETQYF. The DNA for the CDR3 is TGTGCCTGGAGTCCGGGGCAGAAACAAGAGACCCAGTACTTC.

The CDR3 DNA is TGTGCCAGTACCGGGGGTGGGGTGAACACTGAAGCTTTCTTT. It is translated as CASTGGGVNTEAFF. The V and J genes are TRBV19 and TRBJ1-1; D is possibly TRBD1 (5 bases). The germline V and J ends were trimmed by 7 bases and 0 bases, with 12 bases remaining between them. CDR3 length: 14 amino acids. Germline V lookup: CDR1 LNHDA, CDR2 SQIVND (reference sequence).

The chain uses TRBV6-5 and TRBJ2-1, with 7 bases matching TRBD1. CDR3 size: 14 residues. CDR1 is MNHEY, CDR2 SVGAGI, per germline. V lost 5 bases, J lost 8 bases, and 9 bases stayed unmatched. This chain's CDR3 is CASSQYRGSYEQFF. The DNA for the CDR3 is TGTGCCAGCAGTCAATACAGGGGTTCCTATGAGCAGTTCTTC.

This clone has only one observation. The chain is built from TRBV11-2 and TRBJ2-5, with 8 bases lining up with TRBD2. The CDR3 contains 14 residues. The trim removed 1 base at V and 7 bases at J, leaving 5 bases unmatched. Germline CDR1 and CDR2: SGHAT and FQNNGV. The DNA for the CDR3 is TGTGCCAGCAGCTTAGTCTTAAGCGGGGGGACCCAGTACTTC. Its translation: CASSLVLSGGTQYF. The whole variable domain, remainder taken from reference TRBV11-2 and TRBJ2-5, is EAGVAQSPRYKIIEKRQSVAFWCNPISGHATLYWYQQILGQGPKLLIQFQNNGVVDDSQLPKDRFSAERLKGVDSTLKIQPAKLEDSAVYLCASSLVLSGGTQYFGPGTRLLVL.

The chain couples TRBV5-6 to TRBJ2-7, with D possibly matching TRBD2 (6 bases). The ends were cut back, 0 bases at V and 1 base at J, with 14 bases in the middle. From germline, CDR1 is SGHDT and CDR2 YYEEEE. CDR3 length equals 16 residues. CDR3 loop: CASSLGPTLASYEQYF. The CDR3 DNA reads TGTGCCAGCAGCTTGGGCCCCACGCTAGCGTCCTACGAGCAGTACTTC.

Written as DNA, the CDR3 is TGTGCCAGCAGTCCTCAGGGGCAAAGGACTGAAGCTTTCTTT. Its protein is CASSPQGQRTEAFF. The chain recombines TRBV6-6 with TRBJ1-1, with D maybe TRBD1 (6 bases). This CDR3 has 14 amino acids. CDR1 MNHNY and CDR2 SVGAGI come from the germline V gene (reference sequence). The ends were cut back, 5 bases at V and 5 bases at J, with 15 bases in the middle.

The V and J genes are TRBV7-9 and TRBJ1-1; the D gene is possibly TRBD1 (5 bases). CDR1 and CDR2 (germline): SEHNR, FQNEAQ (reference sequence). Between the trimmed V and J ends, which lost 5 bases and 7 bases, there was a span of 14 bases. CDR3 length: 13 residues. In DNA form, the CDR3 reads TGTGCCAGCAGCCCCGGGACCGCGCTTGAAGCTTTCTTT. Encoded protein: CASSPGTALEAFF.

The chain joins TRBV29-1 to TRBJ2-7; 8 nucleotides line up with TRBD1. The V segment lost 4 bases and the J segment 2 bases; nucleotides outside the gene matches: 4. CDR1 SQVTM and CDR2 ANQGSEA come from the germline V gene. This CDR3 comprises 13 residues. CDR3 region: CSVAQGEPYEQYF. CDR3 DNA sequence: TGCAGCGTTGCACAGGGGGAACCCTACGAGCAGTACTTC.

This chain connects TRBV5-4 to TRBJ2-2; TRBD2 matches at 10 bases. Germline V lookup: CDR1 SGHNT, CDR2 YYREEE (reference sequence). V lost 4 bases to trimming and J lost 0 bases; unmatched junction nucleotides: 3. The CDR3 has 16 residues. Here the CDR3 reads CASSPLAGANTGELFF. The CDR3 DNA sequence: TGTGCCAGCAGCCCGCTAGCGGGGGCGAACACCGGGGAGCTGTTTTTT.

The chain links TRBV27 to TRBJ2-1; 11 bases are a match to TRBD2. Germline V gene lookup returns CDR1 MNHEY and CDR2 SMNVEV (reference sequence). The CDR3 contains 15 residues. J gave up 3 bases and V 3 bases, and 1 base lay outside the gene matches. CDR3 protein: CASSFLAGGYNEQFF. The CDR3 region has the DNA TGTGCCAGCAGTTTTCTAGCGGGGGGCTACAATGAGCAGTTCTTC.

The V and J genes are TRBV28 and TRBJ1-2; the D gene is possibly TRBD1 (6 bases). Germline V lookup: CDR1 MDHEN, CDR2 SYDVKM. The CDR3 spans 15 residues. Trimming removed 8 bases from V and 5 bases from J, with 21 bases in between. The CDR3 coding sequence is TGTGCCAGCGCCCCCCGTAGACAGGATATTTATGGCTACACCTTC. Amino acid sequence: CASAPRRQDIYGYTF.

The rearrangement links TRBV6-1 to TRBJ1-2; TRBD1 aligns across 7 bases. Per the germline V gene, CDR1 is MNHNS and CDR2 is SASEGT. This CDR3 comprises 14 residues. The junction had 4 bases not matched to a gene; V was cut back by 0 bases and J by 6 bases. Here the CDR3 reads CASSEAGQGDGYTF. The CDR3, as DNA: TGTGCCAGCAGTGAAGCCGGCCAGGGGGATGGCTACACCTTC.

The genes are TRBV6-4 and TRBJ2-2, with unresolved D. The CDR3 is 14 amino acids. Germline V CDR1 and CDR2: MRHNA, SNTAGT. Trimming took off 0 bases at V and 1 base at J, with 3 bases between the two ends. The CDR3 DNA is TGTGCCAGCAGTGACTCGGAGAACACCGGGGAGCTGTTTTTT. Protein: CASSDSENTGELFF.

V gene TRBV27 combines with J gene TRBJ2-3; the D call may be TRBD1 or TRBD2 (5 bases each). Germline-derived CDR1 and CDR2 are MNHEY and SMNVEV (reference sequence). The CDR3 is made up of 14 amino acids. The ends were cut back, 1 base at V and 0 bases at J, with 5 bases in the middle. CDR3 in DNA: TGTGCCAGCAGTTTATGGGGGAGCACAGATACGCAGTATTTT. It specifies CASSLWGSTDTQYF.

To note about this clone: A junction boundary mismatches the germline segment, possibly from a read error. The chain is built from TRBV7-9 and TRBJ2-6, with D possibly TRBD2 on 6 matching bases. This CDR3 comprises 19 residues. Germline values: CDR1 SEHNR, CDR2 FQNEAQ (reference sequence). CDR3 region: CASSPGAGLRNSGANVLTF. As DNA, the CDR3 is TGCGCCAGCAGCCCTGGGGCAGGACTAAGGAACTCTGGGGCCAACGTCCTGACTTTC.